The 27 T cell receptor beta chains below were found in one sample sequenced in a study of blood T cell repertoires in COVID-19. Produced via immunoSEQ multiplex PCR; TCRdb's table is partial and in-frame only. This repertoire shows 17,000 or so clones, about four fifths found once; its top ten account for around 13%. Material: peripheral blood. These receptors were obtained from a man between 35 and 55 years old with active or convalescent COVID-19.

The V and J genes are TRBV3-1 (or the pseudogene TRBV3-2) and TRBJ2-3; 10 nucleotides agree with TRBD2. This CDR3 region has 16 residues. V was pared by 4 bases and J by 2 bases, with 6 bases of the junction left unmatched. From germline, CDR1 is LGHDT and CDR2 YNNKEL (reference sequence). The CDR3 loop is CASSLSSGGYTDTQYF. The CDR3 bases are TGTGCCAGCAGCCTATCTAGCGGGGGCTACACAGATACGCAGTATTTT.

This rearrangement joins TRBV4-1 to TRBJ1-4; 7 nucleotides line up with TRBD1. This CDR3 region has 17 residues. Unmatched junction bases numbered 10, after V lost 4 bases and J lost 2 bases. The germline CDR1 and CDR2 sequences are MGHRA and YSYEKL. The CDR3 DNA follows: TGCGCCAGCAGCCTCCGGAGGGGGCCTATGACTAATGAAAAACTGTTTTTT. Translating gives CASSLRRGPMTNEKLFF.

This clone showed up just a few times. The chain combines TRBV19 with TRBJ2-1, with D maybe TRBD1 (6 bases). The CDR3 totals 15 residues. From germline, CDR1 is LNHDA and CDR2 SQIVND (reference sequence). Trimming pared 3 bases from V and 7 bases from J, leaving 16 bases between. This chain's CDR3 is CASSIMRGQGNEQFF. Written as DNA, the CDR3 is TGTGCCAGTAGTATTATGAGGGGTCAGGGGAATGAGCAGTTCTTC.

The rearrangement joins TRBV6-6 to TRBJ2-7, with a tentative D call TRBD2 (5 bases). Per the germline V gene, CDR1 is MNHNY and CDR2 is SVGAGI (reference sequence). This CDR3 has 16 amino acids. Trimming left V 0 bases short and J 2 bases short, with 14 bases between. The DNA for the CDR3 is TGTGCCAGCAGTTACTCGGAGGAGCCAAAGCCCTACGAGCAGTACTTC. As protein: CASSYSEEPKPYEQYF.

The chain recombines TRBV16 with TRBJ1-3, with unresolved D. Germline CDR1 KGHSY, CDR2 FQNENV. The CDR3 has 14 amino acids. V was cut by 4 bases and J by 0 bases, with 7 bases left in between. CDR3 bases: TGTGCCAGCAGCCCTATCGACTCTGGAAACACCATATATTTT. Its protein is CASSPIDSGNTIYF.

This rearrangement joins TRBV5-6 to TRBJ1-5; no reliable D call. The CDR3 is 16 amino acids. CDR1 and CDR2 from the germline V gene are SGHDT and YYEEEE. V was clipped by 1 base and J by 2 bases, with 13 bases between them. The CDR3 sequence is CASSLREGRGNQPQHF. The CDR3 bases are TGTGCCAGCAGCTTGAGAGAGGGCCGGGGCAATCAGCCCCAGCATTTT. The whole variable domain, remainder taken from reference TRBV5-6 and TRBJ1-5, is DAGVTQSPTHLIKTRGQQVTLRCSPKSGHDTVSWYQQALGQGPQFIFQYYEEEERQRGNFPDRFSGHQFPNYSSELNVNALLLGDSALYLCASSLREGRGNQPQHFGDGTRLSIL.

Here the CDR3 reads CASSPPGNQPQHF. CDR3 DNA: TGTGCCAGCAGTCCCCCCGGCAATCAGCCCCAGCATTTT. The rearrangement links TRBV6-5 to TRBJ1-5; the D is unclear. This CDR3 spans 13 amino acids. Germline V gene data show CDR1 as MNHEY and CDR2 as SVGAGI. The V end was cut by 5 bases, the J end by 2 bases, with 7 bases between.

This chain uses TRBV2 with TRBJ1-5; 7 bases are a match to TRBD1. Looked up from germline, CDR1 is SNHLY and CDR2 is FYNNEI. CDR3 length: 17 residues. Losses at the gene ends were 6 bases for V and 7 bases for J; bases not matched to a gene: 18. The CDR3 DNA reads as TGTGCCAGCAGCGCGGCGGGCAACAGGGGCCCCCACCAGCCCCAGCATTTT. It yields the protein CASSAAGNRGPHQPQHF.

The V call is TRBV10-3, the J call TRBJ1-6; 7 bases fit TRBD1. Looked up from germline, CDR1 is ENHRY and CDR2 is SYGVKD. V lost 10 bases to trimming and J lost 7 bases; unmatched junction nucleotides: 10. This CDR3 contains 14 residues. CDR3 in DNA: TGTGCCACCCGTTCCGGGACAGAAAATTCACCCCTCCACTTT. It yields the protein CATRSGTENSPLHF.

This clone came up once. The V and J genes are TRBV7-3 and TRBJ2-1, with a possible D match to TRBD2 (5 bases). CDR1 SGHTA and CDR2 FQGTGA come from the germline V gene. This CDR3 region has 15 residues. Trimming stripped 5 bases from V and 9 bases from J, with 20 bases between. The CDR3 protein is CASSPDYRGIGEQFF. CDR3 DNA sequence: TGTGCCAGCAGCCCCGACTATCGTGGCATCGGTGAGCAGTTCTTC.

The rearrangement links TRBV30 to TRBJ2-1; no clear D gene. CDR1 is GTSNPN and CDR2 is SVGIG in the germline V gene (reference sequence). The CDR3 totals 13 residues. V lost 0 bases, J lost 9 bases, and 12 bases lay in between. Here the CDR3 DNA reads TGTGCCTGGAGTGTACAAGCACTACCTGAGCAGTTCTTC. Protein: CAWSVQALPEQFF.

The J gene is TRBJ1-1, the V gene TRBV11-2; 7 bases fit TRBD1. Germline V gene sequence: CDR1 SGHAT, CDR2 FQNNGV. V was pared by 5 bases and J by 3 bases, with 9 bases of the junction left unmatched. The CDR3 is made up of 15 amino acids. CDR3 protein: CASSPPTGTYTEAFF. As DNA, the CDR3 is TGTGCCAGCAGCCCCCCGACAGGGACGTACACTGAAGCTTTCTTT.

The chain carries TRBV7-9 and TRBJ1-2, with 9 bases fitting TRBD1. Per the germline V gene, CDR1 is SEHNR and CDR2 is FQNEAQ (reference sequence). The length of the CDR3 is 14 residues. The junction had 4 bases not matched to a gene; V was cut back by 4 bases and J by 4 bases. Here the CDR3 reads CASSWGDRAYGYTF. The DNA for the CDR3 is TGTGCCAGCAGCTGGGGGGACAGGGCCTATGGCTACACCTTC.

This clone has only a few counts. V gene TRBV7-2 combines with J gene TRBJ2-3; TRBD2 agrees at 9 bases. This CDR3 region has 14 residues. CDR1 is SGHTA, CDR2 FQGNSA, per germline. The junction had 0 bases not matched to a gene; V was cut back by 1 base and J by 4 bases. In nucleotides, the CDR3 is TGTGCCAGCAGCTTAGGCGGGGGGGCAGATACGCAGTATTTT. Protein product: CASSLGGGADTQYF.

This clone was detected a few times. This chain links TRBV5-1 with TRBJ1-6; no definite D call. The V gene lost 0 bases and the J gene lost 5 bases, with 15 bases spanning the gap. The V gene's germline CDR1 is SGHRS and CDR2 YFSETQ. There are 17 residues in the CDR3. The CDR3 bases are TGCGCCAGCAGCTTGGGCGCGGCGGGCATAGATAATTCACCCCTCCACTTT. Its translation: CASSLGAAGIDNSPLHF.

The rearrangement links TRBV9 to TRBJ2-1; 7 positions match TRBD1. The CDR3 is 15 residues long. With 4 bases clipped from V and 4 bases from J, the junction kept 8 bases outside the gene matches. Germline V lookup: CDR1 SGDLS, CDR2 YYNGEE. CDR3 residues: CASSLGTVKYNEQFF. As DNA, the CDR3 is TGTGCCAGCAGCCTGGGGACAGTAAAATACAATGAGCAGTTCTTC.

This sequence joins TRBV3-1 (or the pseudogene TRBV3-2) and TRBJ1-2, with a possible D match to TRBD1 (6 bases). The ends were cut back, 5 bases at V and 6 bases at J, with 16 bases in the middle. Germline V lookup: CDR1 LGHDT, CDR2 YNNKEL (reference sequence). This CDR3 contains 14 residues. CDR3 nucleotides: TGTGCCAGCAGCTACCAACCACAGGGAAATGGCTACACCTTC. The encoded protein is CASSYQPQGNGYTF.

This clone was seen a handful of times. V gene TRBV10-2 combines with J gene TRBJ2-7, with 8 positions matching TRBD1. From germline, CDR1 is WSHSY and CDR2 SAAADI. The ends lost 7 bases at V and 3 bases at J; junction bases unmatched: 11. CDR3 size: 15 residues. The CDR3 DNA is TGCGCCAGCATTGGACAGGGCGAATCAGGCTACGAGCAGTACTTC. Its protein is CASIGQGESGYEQYF.

The chain carries TRBV5-1 and TRBJ2-7; 9 bases are a match to TRBD1. The germline V gene has CDR1 SGHRS and CDR2 YFSETQ. The V gene end was trimmed by 4 bases and the J gene end by 7 bases; junction bases not matched to a gene: 9. This CDR3 spans 14 amino acids. CDR3 sequence reads: CASSVTGTGYEQYF. Here the CDR3 DNA reads TGCGCCAGCAGCGTAACCGGGACAGGGTATGAGCAGTACTTC.

This clone has just one count. The V call is TRBV9, the J call TRBJ1-3, with D hard to call. This CDR3 comprises 14 residues. Between the trimmed V and J ends, which lost 4 bases and 7 bases, there was a span of 15 bases. Germline V gene lookup returns CDR1 SGDLS and CDR2 YYNGEE. CDR3 region: CASSPPASRNTIYF. In DNA form, the CDR3 reads TGTGCCAGCAGCCCCCCGGCCAGCAGGAACACCATATATTTT. Based on the CDR3 plus reference TRBV9 and TRBJ1-3, the full variable domain is DSGVTQTPKHLITATGQRVTLRCSPRSGDLSVYWYQQSLDQGLQFLIQYYNGEERAKGNILERFSAQQFPDLHSELNLSSLELGDSALYFCASSPPASRNTIYFGEGSWLTVV.

V gene TRBV9 combines with J gene TRBJ1-1; TRBD1 agrees at 8 bases. CDR1 SGDLS and CDR2 YYNGEE come from the germline V gene. This CDR3 has 16 amino acids. J lost 0 bases, V lost 2 bases, and 6 bases had no gene match. Here the CDR3 DNA reads TGTGCCAGCAGCGTGGGCGGGACAGGTGTGAACACTGAAGCTTTCTTT. It encodes CASSVGGTGVNTEAFF.

The chain couples TRBV6-2 or TRBV6-3 to TRBJ2-5; D unclear. Trimming stripped 2 bases from V and 7 bases from J, with 8 bases between. This CDR3 is 12 amino acids long. Germline lookup yields CDR1 MNHEY and CDR2 SVGEGT. The CDR3 reads CASSYARGTQYF. In DNA form, the CDR3 reads TGTGCCAGCAGTTACGCTCGAGGGACCCAGTACTTC.

The chain's CDR3 is CASSQERGTGRSEAFF. Here the CDR3 DNA reads TGTGCCAGCAGCCAAGAAAGGGGGACAGGGAGGTCTGAAGCTTTCTTT. The chain uses TRBV3-1 (or the pseudogene TRBV3-2) and TRBJ1-1, with 9 bases lining up with TRBD1. CDR1 is LGHDT, CDR2 YNNKEL, per germline (reference sequence). This CDR3 contains 16 residues. With V trimmed by 0 bases and J by 6 bases, 8 bases remained unmatched.

This clone was seen a single time. The V call is TRBV7-8, the J call TRBJ1-3, with D uncertain. Germline CDR1 and CDR2: SGHVS and FQNEAQ. Trimming removed 5 bases at V and 2 bases at J, with 19 bases between. The CDR3 covers 17 residues. CDR3 coding DNA: TGTGCCAGCAGCGCCGGACTAGGGCCACTAACTGGAAACACCATATATTTT. It codes for CASSAGLGPLTGNTIYF.

This chain joins TRBV7-2 and TRBJ2-1, with a possible D match to TRBD2 (7 bases). Trimming removed 6 bases at V and 5 bases at J, with 20 bases between. The CDR3 runs to 16 residues. Germline loops: CDR1 SGHTA, CDR2 FQGNSA. DNA for the CDR3: TGTGCCAGCAGTTCCTTGCGGGGGCTTCCCAACAATGAGCAGTTCTTC. Its translation is CASSSLRGLPNNEQFF.

A few counts support this clone. V usage is TRBV2 and J usage is TRBJ2-3; 9 bases fit TRBD2. Per germline, CDR1 SNHLY and CDR2 FYNNEI. The CDR3 extends over 16 amino acids. Unmatched junction bases numbered 18, after V lost 11 bases and J lost 6 bases. The CDR3 nucleotides read TGTGCCGGTCATCCGGCCAGCGGGGGGCCCCGGGATACGCAGTATTTT. Its translation is CAGHPASGGPRDTQYF.

This clone was detected only a few times. The chain recombines TRBV15 with TRBJ2-7, with TRBD2 matching over 9 bases. J was trimmed by 2 bases and V by 1 base; bases with no gene match: 9. CDR1 and CDR2 (germline): LNHNV, YYDKDF (reference sequence). This CDR3 has 17 residues. The CDR3, as DNA: TGTGCCACCAGCAGAGTACCAGCGGGGGGTTCCCCCTACGAGCAGTACTTC. As protein: CATSRVPAGGSPYEQYF. Looking up the rest from reference TRBV15 and TRBJ2-7 gives the full variable domain: DAMVIQNPRYQVTQFGKPVTLSCSQTLNHNVMYWYQQKSSQAPKLLFHYYDKDFNNEADTPDNFQSRRPNTSFCFLDIRSPGLGDTAMYLCATSRVPAGGSPYEQYFGPGTRLTVT.